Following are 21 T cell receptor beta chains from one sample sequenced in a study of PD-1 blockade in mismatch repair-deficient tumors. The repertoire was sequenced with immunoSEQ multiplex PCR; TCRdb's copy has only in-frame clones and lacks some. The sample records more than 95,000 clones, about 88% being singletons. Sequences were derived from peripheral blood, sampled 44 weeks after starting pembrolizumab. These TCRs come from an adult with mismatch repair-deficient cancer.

The CDR3 spells CASSLSGNTIYF. CDR3 DNA: TGTGCCAGCAGTTTATCCGGAAACACCATATATTTT. V usage is TRBV28 and J usage is TRBJ1-3, with D uncertain. The CDR3 totals 12 residues. From germline, CDR1 is MDHEN and CDR2 SYDVKM. Trimming cost V 1 base and J 4 bases, with 2 bases left between them.

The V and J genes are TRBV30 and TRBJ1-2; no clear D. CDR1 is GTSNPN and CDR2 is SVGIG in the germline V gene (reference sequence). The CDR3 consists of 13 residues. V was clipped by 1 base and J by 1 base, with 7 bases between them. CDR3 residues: CAWSGGGNYGYTF. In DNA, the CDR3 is TGTGCCTGGAGTGGTGGCGGTAACTATGGCTACACCTTC.

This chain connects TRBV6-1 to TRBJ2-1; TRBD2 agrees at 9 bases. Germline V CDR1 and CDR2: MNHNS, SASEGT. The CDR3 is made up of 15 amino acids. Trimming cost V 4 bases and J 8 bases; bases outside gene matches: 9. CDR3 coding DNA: TGTGCCAGCAGTGGCCTTAGCGGGAGCGCCGATGAGCAGTTCTTC. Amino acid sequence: CASSGLSGSADEQFF.

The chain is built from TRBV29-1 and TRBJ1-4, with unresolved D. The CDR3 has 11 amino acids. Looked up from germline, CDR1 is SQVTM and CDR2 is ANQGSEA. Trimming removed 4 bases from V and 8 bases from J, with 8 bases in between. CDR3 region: CSVGEEEKLFF. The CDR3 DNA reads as TGCAGCGTTGGGGAAGAAGAAAAACTGTTTTTT.

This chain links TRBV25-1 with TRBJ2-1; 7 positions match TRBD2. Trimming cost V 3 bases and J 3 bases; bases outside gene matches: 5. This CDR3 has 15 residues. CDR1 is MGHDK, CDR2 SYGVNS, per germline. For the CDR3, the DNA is TGTGCCAGCAGTGACAGAGCGGGACTCTACAATGAGCAGTTCTTC. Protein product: CASSDRAGLYNEQFF.

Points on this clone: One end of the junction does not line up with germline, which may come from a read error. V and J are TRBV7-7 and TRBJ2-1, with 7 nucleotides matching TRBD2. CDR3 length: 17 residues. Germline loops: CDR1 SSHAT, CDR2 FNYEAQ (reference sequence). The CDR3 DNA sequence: TGTGCTAGCAGCTTAAAAGCGGGACCCGGGACCTACAATGAGCAGTTCTTC. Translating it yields CASSLKAGPGTYNEQFF.

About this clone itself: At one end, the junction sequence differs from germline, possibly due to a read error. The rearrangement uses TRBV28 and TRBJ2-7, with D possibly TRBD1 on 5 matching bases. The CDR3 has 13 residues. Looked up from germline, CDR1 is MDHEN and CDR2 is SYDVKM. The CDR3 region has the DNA TGTGTCAGCAGTTTAGGACACCCCTACGAGCAGTACTTC. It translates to CVSSLGHPYEQYF.

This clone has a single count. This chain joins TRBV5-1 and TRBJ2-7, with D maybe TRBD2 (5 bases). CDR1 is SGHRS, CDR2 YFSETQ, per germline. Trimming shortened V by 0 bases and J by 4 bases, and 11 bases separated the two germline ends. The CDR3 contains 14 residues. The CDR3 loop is CASSLGEGIYEQYF. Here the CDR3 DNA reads TGCGCCAGCAGCTTGGGTGAGGGTATTTACGAGCAGTACTTC.

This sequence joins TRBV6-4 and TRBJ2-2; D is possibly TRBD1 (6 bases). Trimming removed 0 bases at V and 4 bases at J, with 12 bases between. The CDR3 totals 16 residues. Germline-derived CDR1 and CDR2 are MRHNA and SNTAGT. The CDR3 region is CASSDSWGLGTGELFF. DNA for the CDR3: TGTGCCAGCAGTGACTCGTGGGGGCTAGGCACCGGGGAGCTGTTTTTT.

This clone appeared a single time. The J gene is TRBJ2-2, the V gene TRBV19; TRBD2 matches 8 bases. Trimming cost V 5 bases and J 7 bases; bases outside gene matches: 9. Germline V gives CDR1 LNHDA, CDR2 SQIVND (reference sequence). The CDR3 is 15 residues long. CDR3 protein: CASSRRGGDGGELFF. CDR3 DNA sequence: TGTGCCAGTAGTCGCCGGGGGGGCGACGGCGGGGAGCTGTTTTTT.

The CDR3 bases are TGTGCCAGCAGCTTGTCGGGACGAAAATACAATGAGCAGTTCTTC. It translates to CASSLSGRKYNEQFF. This rearrangement joins TRBV7-6 to TRBJ2-1, with D possibly called TRBD1 or TRBD2 (5 bases each). Trimming stripped 3 bases from V and 4 bases from J, with 13 bases between. The CDR3 has 15 residues. Germline V gene data show CDR1 as SGHVS and CDR2 as FNYEAQ.

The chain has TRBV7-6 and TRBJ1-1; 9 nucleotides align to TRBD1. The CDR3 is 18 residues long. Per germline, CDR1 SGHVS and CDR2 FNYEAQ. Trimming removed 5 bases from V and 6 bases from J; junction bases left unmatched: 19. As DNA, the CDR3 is TGTGCCAGCAGCACCCATATACAGGGGGCGCGAATATTAGCTGAAGCTTTCTTT. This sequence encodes CASSTHIQGARILAEAFF.

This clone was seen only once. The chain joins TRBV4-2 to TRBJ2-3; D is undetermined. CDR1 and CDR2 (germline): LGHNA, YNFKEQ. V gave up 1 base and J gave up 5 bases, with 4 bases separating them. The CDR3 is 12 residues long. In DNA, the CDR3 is TGTGCCAGCAGCCAAGTATTAGATACGCAGTATTTT. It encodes CASSQVLDTQYF.

The CDR3: CASSQELVSGRPSSRSRLEQYF. CDR3 DNA sequence: TGCGCCAGCAGCCAAGAACTAGTATCTGGTCGCCCTAGTTCCCGTAGTCGTCTAGAGCAGTACTTC. This sequence joins TRBV4-1 and TRBJ2-7, with D perhaps matching TRBD2 (5 bases). Trimming stripped 0 bases from V and 7 bases from J, with 37 bases between. The CDR3 spans 22 residues. The germline CDR1 and CDR2 sequences are MGHRA and YSYEKL.

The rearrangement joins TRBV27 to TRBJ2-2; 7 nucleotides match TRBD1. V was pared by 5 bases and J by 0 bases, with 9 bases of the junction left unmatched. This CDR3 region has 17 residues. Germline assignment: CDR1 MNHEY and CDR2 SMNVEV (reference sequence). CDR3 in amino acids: CASSLTGTETNTGELFF. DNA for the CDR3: TGTGCCAGCAGTCTTACCGGGACAGAGACGAACACCGGGGAGCTGTTTTTT.

This CDR3 is CASGNPSGSDEQYF. DNA for the CDR3: TGTGCCAGCGGTAATCCTAGCGGGAGTGACGAGCAGTACTTC. This chain uses TRBV11-3 with TRBJ2-7, with TRBD2 matching 10 bases. Germline-derived CDR1 and CDR2 are SGHNT and YENEEA. The junction had 9 bases not matched to a gene; V was cut back by 8 bases and J by 5 bases. The CDR3 consists of 14 residues.

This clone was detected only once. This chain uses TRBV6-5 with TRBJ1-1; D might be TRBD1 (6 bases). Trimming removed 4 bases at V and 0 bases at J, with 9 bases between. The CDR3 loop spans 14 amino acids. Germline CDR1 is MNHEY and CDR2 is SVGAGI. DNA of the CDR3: TGTGCCAGCAGTTCAGGGGAGGTGAACACTGAAGCTTTCTTT. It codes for CASSSGEVNTEAFF.

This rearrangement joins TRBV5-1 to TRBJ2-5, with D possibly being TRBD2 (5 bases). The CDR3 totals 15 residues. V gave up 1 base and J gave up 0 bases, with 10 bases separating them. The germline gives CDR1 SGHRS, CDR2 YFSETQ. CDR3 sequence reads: CASSLLGLYQETQYF. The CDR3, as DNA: TGCGCCAGCAGCTTGTTAGGACTGTACCAAGAGACCCAGTACTTC.

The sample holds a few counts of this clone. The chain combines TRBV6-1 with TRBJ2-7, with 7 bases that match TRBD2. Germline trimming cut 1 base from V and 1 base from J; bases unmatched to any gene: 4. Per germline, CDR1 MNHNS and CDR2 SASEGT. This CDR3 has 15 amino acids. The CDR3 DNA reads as TGTGCCAGCAGTGAAGTGGGGGGGGAGTCCTACGAGCAGTACTTC. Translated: CASSEVGGESYEQYF.

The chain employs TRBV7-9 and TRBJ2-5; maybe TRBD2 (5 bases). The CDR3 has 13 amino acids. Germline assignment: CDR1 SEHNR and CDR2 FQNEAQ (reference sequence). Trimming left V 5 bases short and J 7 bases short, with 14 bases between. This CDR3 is CASSPQGRGTQYF. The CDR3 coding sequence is TGTGCCAGCAGCCCCCAAGGGAGAGGGACCCAGTACTTC.

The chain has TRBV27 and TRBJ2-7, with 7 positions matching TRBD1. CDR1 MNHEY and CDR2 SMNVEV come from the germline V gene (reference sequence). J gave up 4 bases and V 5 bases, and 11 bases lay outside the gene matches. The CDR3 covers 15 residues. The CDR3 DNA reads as TGTGCCAGCAGTGGAATAGGGGGCTCTTTTTACGAGCAGTACTTC. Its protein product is CASSGIGGSFYEQYF.